This passage covers 23 T cell receptor beta chains from one sample sequenced in a study of shared clonotypes between healthy human individuals. The assay was immunoSEQ multiplex PCR, and TCRdb's table has in-frame clones only and misses some. In the table there are about 960,000 clones, 76% of which are singletons. The source material was memory CD4+ T cells sorted from blood. As to subset: CD45RA-negative fraction. The origin of the receptors is a man in his late teens or twenties in good health.

This clone was counted once. The sample carries other DNA sequences with the same CDR3. The chain carries TRBV5-1 and TRBJ2-3; no firm D call. The germline V and J ends were trimmed by 4 bases and 1 base, with 7 bases remaining between them. CDR1 SGHRS and CDR2 YFSETQ come from the germline V gene. CDR3 size: 13 residues. The CDR3 bases are TGCGCCAGCAGCGAGCCTGGCACAGATACGCAGTATTTT. It is translated as CASSEPGTDTQYF.

This clone was observed once. This chain connects TRBV5-1 to TRBJ2-3, with D perhaps given as TRBD1 or TRBD2 (5 bases each). Germline CDR1 reads SGHRS; CDR2 reads YFSETQ. This CDR3 has 15 residues. The V gene lost 2 bases and the J gene lost 2 bases, with 12 bases spanning the gap. CDR3 sequence (DNA): TGCGCCAGCAGCTTAAGGGGACGGGACACAGATACGCAGTATTTT. It specifies CASSLRGRDTDTQYF.

V usage is TRBV4-1 and J usage is TRBJ1-4; 10 bases match TRBD1. The CDR3 spans 15 residues. CDR1 and CDR2 from the germline V gene are MGHRA and YSYEKL. V was clipped by 2 bases and J by 7 bases; unmatched bases: 4. CDR3 sequence: CASSQTGTGAEKLFF. CDR3 sequence (DNA): TGCGCCAGCAGCCAAACCGGGACAGGGGCTGAAAAACTGTTTTTT.

This CDR3 reads CASSSTNEKLFF. DNA for the CDR3: TGTGCCAGCAGTTCCACTAATGAAAAACTGTTTTTT. The V gene is TRBV6-5, the J gene TRBJ1-4; unclear D gene. The CDR3 contains 12 residues. V was pared by 4 bases and J by 2 bases, with 2 bases between. Germline V CDR1 and CDR2: MNHEY, SVGAGI.

CDR3 region: CASSLAGGQAYEQYF. The CDR3 DNA reads TGTGCCAGCAGCTTGGCCGGAGGGCAGGCCTACGAGCAGTACTTC. The chain has TRBV5-4 and TRBJ2-7; the D gene is possibly TRBD2 (6 bases). The germline CDR1 and CDR2 sequences are SGHNT and YYREEE (reference sequence). The V end lost 0 bases, the J end lost 2 bases, and 12 bases lay between the germline ends. The CDR3 extends over 15 amino acids.

This clone was seen a single time. This sequence joins TRBV7-2 and TRBJ1-1; 7 bases map to TRBD1. V dropped 3 bases and J dropped 6; count of bases not matched to a gene: 7. CDR3 length equals 14 residues. Per germline, CDR1 SGHTA and CDR2 FQGNSA. The CDR3 DNA reads as TGTGCCAGCAGCTTGACAGGGCGGTTCGCTGAAGCTTTCTTT. Translating it yields CASSLTGRFAEAFF. The full variable domain, its missing parts supplied by reference TRBV7-2 and TRBJ1-1, is GAGVSQSPSNKVTEKGKDVELRCDPISGHTALYWYRQSLGQGLEFLIYFQGNSAPDKSGLPSDRFSAERTGGSVSTLTIQRTQQEDSAVYLCASSLTGRFAEAFFGQGTRLTVV.

This clone was found a few times. The chain couples TRBV10-1 to TRBJ1-2, with unresolved D. This CDR3 has 12 amino acids. Germline-derived CDR1 and CDR2 are WNHNN and SYGVQD (reference sequence). V shed 3 bases and J shed 4 bases, with 6 bases lying between them. CDR3 amino acids: CASSDGSYGYTF. In DNA form, the CDR3 reads TGCGCCAGCAGTGATGGCAGCTATGGCTACACCTTC.

The rearrangement links TRBV7-6 to TRBJ2-2; D may be TRBD2 (5 bases). The ends were cut back, 0 bases at V and 6 bases at J, with 8 bases in the middle. Germline lookup yields CDR1 SGHVS and CDR2 FNYEAQ. The CDR3 length is 14 residues. For the CDR3, the DNA is TGTGCCAGCAGCTTAGCGGGGAGTCCCGGGGAGCTGTTTTTT. Protein product: CASSLAGSPGELFF.

The CDR3: CASSSRWDGTDTQYF. In DNA, the CDR3 is TGTGCCAGCTCAAGCCGCTGGGATGGCACAGATACGCAGTATTTT. The chain carries TRBV18 and TRBJ2-3; D gene unclear. This CDR3 has 15 residues. With 5 bases removed from V and 1 base from J, the gap between germline ends came to 13 bases. CDR1 is KGHSH, CDR2 LQKENI, per germline.

The rearrangement links TRBV10-3 to TRBJ1-4; D remains ambiguous. V dropped 10 bases and J dropped 5 bases, with 11 bases sitting between them. The germline CDR1 and CDR2 sequences are ENHRY and SYGVKD. The CDR3 is 12 residues long. CDR3 in amino acids: CATQTQNEKLFF. CDR3 bases: TGTGCCACCCAGACCCAAAATGAAAAACTGTTTTTT.

V gene TRBV18 combines with J gene TRBJ1-2; D possibly corresponds to TRBD1 (6 bases). The CDR3 sequence is 14 residues long. V was shortened by 4 bases and J by 3 bases, with 12 bases between the two germline ends. CDR1 is KGHSH, CDR2 LQKENI, per germline. This chain's CDR3 is CASSQGGTYYGYTF. The CDR3 DNA sequence: TGTGCCAGCTCACAGGGGGGAACGTACTATGGCTACACCTTC.

The V and J genes are TRBV7-2 and TRBJ2-5; a possible D gene is TRBD2 (6 bases). CDR3 length: 15 residues. The germline V gene encodes CDR1 SGHTA and CDR2 FQGNSA. V shed 5 bases and J shed 2 bases, with 15 bases lying between them. This chain's CDR3 is CASSPRGGGQETQYF. CDR3 DNA sequence: TGTGCCAGCAGCCCAAGGGGAGGAGGACAAGAGACCCAGTACTTC.

At least ten counts were recorded for this clone. J is TRBJ2-5 and V is TRBV5-1; no reliable D call. V lost 1 base to trimming and J lost 3 bases, with 4 bases between them. The CDR3 contains 12 residues. Per germline, CDR1 SGHRS and CDR2 YFSETQ. CDR3 residues: CASSLSKETQYF. The CDR3 DNA sequence: TGCGCCAGCAGCTTGAGTAAAGAGACCCAGTACTTC.

The chain is built from TRBV4-3 and TRBJ2-1; D is ambiguous. In germline, CDR1 is LGHNA, CDR2 YSLEER. CDR3 length: 16 residues. V lost 4 bases, J lost 2 bases, and 15 bases lay in between. The CDR3 region is CASSPRNSAPYNEQFF. The CDR3 nucleotides read TGCGCCAGCAGCCCCAGGAATTCGGCCCCCTACAATGAGCAGTTCTTC.

J is TRBJ2-1 and V is TRBV10-3; no firm D call. CDR1 is ENHRY and CDR2 is SYGVKD in the germline V gene. V was cut by 8 bases and J by 4 bases, with 6 bases left in between. The CDR3 has 11 amino acids. The CDR3 loop reads CAIQVYNEQFF. As DNA, the CDR3 is TGTGCCATCCAAGTTTACAATGAGCAGTTCTTC.

V and J are TRBV4-3 and TRBJ1-4; D is possibly TRBD1 (6 bases). The germline CDR1 and CDR2 sequences are LGHNA and YSLEER. The CDR3 totals 16 residues. Trimming left V 1 base short and J 1 base short, with 10 bases between. CDR3 amino acids: CASSQGLQGTNEKLFF. CDR3 DNA sequence: TGCGCCAGCAGCCAAGGGCTACAGGGAACTAATGAAAAACTGTTTTTT.

CDR3 DNA: TGTGCCAGCATACGGGGGCAGGAGCCTTTATATTTT. This translates into CASIRGQEPLYF. The chain joins TRBV6-1 to TRBJ1-3, with D possibly being TRBD1 (6 bases). Germline V CDR1 and CDR2: MNHNS, SASEGT. The CDR3 has 12 residues. Deletions cut 7 bases from V and 14 bases from J, with 18 bases between.

V and J are TRBV6-1 and TRBJ1-2; D is uncertain. Trimming took 6 bases from V and 3 from J, leaving 11 bases between them. Germline loops: CDR1 MNHNS, CDR2 SASEGT. The length of the CDR3 is 13 residues. The CDR3 bases are TGTGCCAGCAGGCCACCCGGGGACTATGGCTACACCTTC. Its translation is CASRPPGDYGYTF.

V gene TRBV28 combines with J gene TRBJ2-7; D is perhaps TRBD2 (7 bases). Trimming left V 1 base short and J 4 bases short, with 17 bases between. The CDR3 loop spans 16 amino acids. Germline V gives CDR1 MDHEN, CDR2 SYDVKM. CDR3 DNA: TGTGCCAGCAGTTTATTACGGGGGGCCTTACTATACGAGCAGTACTTC. It translates to CASSLLRGALLYEQYF.

This chain connects TRBV6-6 to TRBJ2-3; perhaps TRBD1 as D (5 bases). V was trimmed by 4 bases and J by 1 base, leaving 6 bases between them. The CDR3 is 13 residues long. In germline, CDR1 is MNHNY, CDR2 SVGAGI (reference sequence). The CDR3 loop reads CASSSRGTDTQYF. CDR3 bases: TGTGCCAGCAGTTCCAGGGGCACAGATACGCAGTATTTT.

V gene TRBV7-9 combines with J gene TRBJ1-2, with TRBD1 matching over 7 bases. CDR1 is SEHNR and CDR2 is FQNEAQ in the germline V gene (reference sequence). The J segment lost 7 bases and the V segment lost 5 bases, leaving 16 bases of the junction unmatched. This CDR3 region has 16 residues. The CDR3 DNA follows: TGTGCCAGCAGCGGGATTTTCCGGGACAGTTTCTCTGGCTACACCTTC. As protein: CASSGIFRDSFSGYTF.

The rearrangement joins TRBV6-1 to TRBJ2-3; D not resolved. Germline CDR1 MNHNS, CDR2 SASEGT. Trimming pared 3 bases from V and 1 base from J, leaving 5 bases between. CDR3 length: 13 residues. The CDR3 loop is CASSEQRTDTQYF. As DNA, the CDR3 is TGTGCCAGCAGTGAGCAACGCACAGATACGCAGTATTTT.

The V gene is TRBV7-2, the J gene TRBJ2-7; the match to TRBD2 covers 10 bases. The germline gives CDR1 SGHTA, CDR2 FQGNSA. The CDR3 has 15 amino acids. The V gene end was trimmed by 3 bases and the J gene end by 3 bases; junction bases not matched to a gene: 5. The CDR3 reads CASSLRASGSYEQYF. The CDR3 region has the DNA TGTGCCAGCAGCTTGCGAGCTAGCGGGAGCTACGAGCAGTACTTC.